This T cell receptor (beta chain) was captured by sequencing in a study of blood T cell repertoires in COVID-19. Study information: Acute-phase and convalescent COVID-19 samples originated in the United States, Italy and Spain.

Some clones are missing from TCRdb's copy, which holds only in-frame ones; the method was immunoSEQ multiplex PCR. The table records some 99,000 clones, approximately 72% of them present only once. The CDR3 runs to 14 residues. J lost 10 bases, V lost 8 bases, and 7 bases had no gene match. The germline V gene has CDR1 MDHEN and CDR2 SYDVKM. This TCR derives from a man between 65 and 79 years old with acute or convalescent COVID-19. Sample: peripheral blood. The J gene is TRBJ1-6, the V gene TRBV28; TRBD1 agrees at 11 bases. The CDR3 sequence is CASGGDRGFSPLHF. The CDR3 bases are TGTGCCAGCGGCGGGGACAGGGGGTTCTCACCCCTCCACTTT. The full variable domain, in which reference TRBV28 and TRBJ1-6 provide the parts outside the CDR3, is DVKVTQSSRYLVKRTGEKVFLECVQDMDHENMFWYRQDPGLGLRLIYFSYDVKMKEKGDIPEGYSVSREKKERFSLILESASTNQTSMYLCASGGDRGFSPLHFGNGTRLTVT.